The 7 T cell receptor beta chains reported below all come from one sample, sequenced in a study of CD8 T cells in Susac syndrome. Random hexamers were used to reverse transcribe the RNA input (roughly 0.5 to 1 ug). TCRdb fed the immunoSEQ multiplex PCR reads into MiXCR, producing one record per CDR3 protein. The table lists fewer than 350,000 distinct CDR3 sequences, almost 85% of them singletons, with around 0.2% in the top ten. Sequenced material: CD8+ T cells from PBMCs. The receptor set was obtained from a human donor with multiple sclerosis.

This clonotype was picked up one time. The V and J genes are TRBV30 and TRBJ2-7, with a weak D call TRBD1 (5 bases). Per germline, CDR1 GTSNPN and CDR2 SVGIG (reference sequence). Trimming stripped 6 bases from V and 3 bases from J, with 15 bases between. The CDR3 consists of 13 residues. The CDR3 DNA follows: TGTGCCTGCGCGACAGACGCCTACTACGAGCAGTACTTC. Protein: CACATDAYYEQYF.

J is TRBJ1-5 and V is TRBV4-2; perhaps TRBD1 as D (6 bases). The CDR3 is 15 residues long. The ends were cut back, 0 bases at V and 5 bases at J, with 11 bases in the middle. Germline CDR1 LGHNA, CDR2 YNFKEQ. CDR3 sequence: CASSQDPGADQPQHF. The CDR3 region has the DNA TGTGCCAGCAGCCAAGATCCGGGGGCGGATCAGCCCCAGCATTTT.

This chain connects TRBV19 to TRBJ1-1, with D tentatively TRBD1 (5 bases). CDR3 size: 16 residues. CDR1 is LNHDA and CDR2 is SQIVND in the germline V gene (reference sequence). The V end was cut by 7 bases, the J end by 0 bases, with 18 bases between. The CDR3 loop is CASNLRDSAMNTEAFF. CDR3 DNA sequence: TGTGCCAGTAACCTCCGAGACAGTGCCATGAACACTGAAGCTTTCTTT.

The sample holds one count of this clonotype. The rearrangement joins TRBV7-9 to TRBJ1-5, with D perhaps TRBD1 (5 bases). The CDR3 is 15 residues long. Per germline, CDR1 SEHNR and CDR2 FQNEAQ (reference sequence). V gave up 5 bases and J gave up 8 bases, with 19 bases separating them. CDR3 loop: CASSGSGLLPEPQHF. CDR3 coding DNA: TGTGCCAGCAGCGGGTCGGGACTGTTGCCTGAGCCCCAGCATTTT.

V and J are TRBV1 and TRBJ2-7; the table assigns TRBD2, which was not confirmed against the DNA. TRBV1 is shown as a pseudogene. The CDR3 contains 15 residues. The CDR3 reads CTSSPFPGLYYEQYF. CDR3 coding DNA: TGCACCAGCAGCCCTTTTCCGGGACTCTACTACGAGCAGTACTTC.

This chain connects TRBV27 to TRBJ2-1, with 14 positions matching TRBD2. Trimming cost V 3 bases and J 8 bases; bases outside gene matches: 3. Per the germline V gene, CDR1 is MNHEY and CDR2 is SMNVEV (reference sequence). The CDR3 has 15 residues. The chain's CDR3 is CASSLTSGRAYEQFF. The CDR3 bases are TGTGCCAGCAGTTTGACTAGCGGGAGGGCCTATGAGCAGTTCTTC.

J is TRBJ2-7 and V is TRBV15, with 9 bases matching TRBD1. The V gene's germline CDR1 is LNHNV and CDR2 YYDKDF (reference sequence). Trimming cost V 0 bases and J 5 bases; bases outside gene matches: 8. The CDR3 sequence is 16 residues long. The DNA of the CDR3 is TGTGCCACCAGCAGAGAATCTGGGACAGGGACCCACGAGCAGTACTTC. Translated, it gives CATSRESGTGTHEQYF.